The 17 T cell receptor beta chains below come from one sample, sequenced in a study of T cell changes during pregnancy in multiple sclerosis (dated by TCRdb to the late 2010s). The method behind the library was the immunoSEQ multiplex PCR assay. Entries here come from immuneACCESS through TCRdb and include only in-frame sequences with V and J called. Some clones fail to appear in such tables; in the studies checked, an unresolved V gene covers under half of the shortfall, and the cause of the remainder is unknown. Here the sample has tens of thousands of clones; over 80% occur a single time. More than 2% of the sample rests with the top ten. The sequences come from peripheral blood, collected after pregnancy. The receptors derive from a female donor with multiple sclerosis, enrolled in a pregnancy study.

This chain joins TRBV5-1 and TRBJ1-2; 8 bases line up with TRBD1. J gave up 8 bases and V 4 bases, and 7 bases lay outside the gene matches. Germline V gives CDR1 SGHRS, CDR2 YFSETQ. The CDR3 contains 13 residues. The CDR3 sequence: CASSLTGVEGYTF. The CDR3 DNA reads as TGCGCCAGCAGCCTGACAGGGGTAGAAGGCTACACCTTC.

CDR3 region: CASRELDRGNTEAFF. The DNA of the CDR3 is TGTGCCAGCAGGGAGCTGGACAGGGGGAACACTGAAGCTTTCTTT. This sequence joins TRBV5-6 and TRBJ1-1, with TRBD1 identical over 9 bases. The V gene's germline CDR1 is SGHDT and CDR2 YYEEEE. V gave up 5 bases and J gave up 1 base; unmatched junction bases: 6. The CDR3 sequence is 15 residues long.

The chain joins TRBV7-2 to TRBJ2-7, with a tentative D call TRBD1 (6 bases). CDR3 size: 14 residues. Looked up from germline, CDR1 is SGHTA and CDR2 is FQGNSA. Trimming removed 5 bases at V and 2 bases at J, with 13 bases between. CDR3 in amino acids: CASSPQQGTYEQYF. CDR3 DNA sequence: TGTGCCAGCAGCCCCCAACAGGGAACCTACGAGCAGTACTTC.

The rearrangement uses TRBV4-3 and TRBJ2-1, with D tentatively TRBD1 (5 bases). This CDR3 is 16 amino acids long. CDR1 is LGHNA, CDR2 YSLEER, per germline. Trimming stripped 0 bases from V and 4 bases from J, with 13 bases between. CDR3 sequence: CASSQDQGGKYNEQFF. The CDR3 DNA follows: TGCGCCAGCAGCCAAGATCAGGGTGGGAAGTACAATGAGCAGTTCTTC.

This clone was recorded once. The chain combines TRBV29-1 with TRBJ2-7; TRBD1 aligns across 11 bases. CDR1 and CDR2 (germline): SQVTM, ANQGSEA. The V gene end was trimmed by 5 bases and the J gene end by 2 bases; junction bases not matched to a gene: 8. The CDR3 runs 15 residues. CDR3 sequence (DNA): TGCAGCGTTTCCGGGACAGGGGGTCCTACCTACGAGCAGTACTTC. Protein sequence: CSVSGTGGPTYEQYF.

The rearrangement links TRBV28 to TRBJ2-3, with D possibly being TRBD1 (6 bases). This CDR3 is built from 15 residues. Deletions cut 5 bases from V and 0 bases from J, with 12 bases between. Germline V gene data show CDR1 as MDHEN and CDR2 as SYDVKM. Here the CDR3 DNA reads TGTGCCAGCAGTCCACAGGGATTCAGCACAGATACGCAGTATTTT. Protein: CASSPQGFSTDTQYF.

The chain links TRBV30 to TRBJ1-1, with D possibly TRBD1 on 5 matching bases. In germline, CDR1 is GTSNPN, CDR2 SVGIG (reference sequence). The CDR3 spans 14 residues. V lost 4 bases to trimming and J lost 3 bases, with 15 bases between them. The CDR3 coding sequence is TGTGCCTGGACTATTGGGGGGATGCACACTGAAGCTTTCTTT. Protein product: CAWTIGGMHTEAFF.

The genes are TRBV7-3 and TRBJ2-2; 7 positions agree with TRBD1. Unmatched junction bases numbered 2, after V lost 4 bases and J lost 0 bases. CDR1 is SGHTA, CDR2 FQGTGA, per germline. The CDR3 totals 15 residues. The CDR3 spells CASSSDRANTGELFF. In DNA form, the CDR3 reads TGTGCCAGCAGCTCCGACAGGGCGAACACCGGGGAGCTGTTTTTT.

The chain has TRBV6-4 and TRBJ2-2; a weak D match, TRBD2 (7 bases). The V end was cut by 11 bases, the J end by 4 bases, with 14 bases between. There are 13 residues in the CDR3. Germline CDR1 MRHNA, CDR2 SNTAGT. CDR3 in DNA: TGTGCCGAGGGGGGGGGCGGCACCGGGGAGCTGTTTTTT. It translates to CAEGGGGTGELFF.

This rearrangement joins TRBV4-1 to TRBJ2-1; D uncertain. The V end was cut by 0 bases, the J end by 4 bases, with 13 bases between. Germline V lookup: CDR1 MGHRA, CDR2 YSYEKL. The CDR3 spans 16 residues. The CDR3 protein is CASSQDQQAWYNEQFF. DNA for the CDR3: TGCGCCAGCAGCCAAGATCAGCAGGCGTGGTACAATGAGCAGTTCTTC.

This clone has a count of ten or more. The rearrangement joins TRBV19 to TRBJ2-4; D is possibly TRBD2 (6 bases). In germline, CDR1 is LNHDA, CDR2 SQIVND (reference sequence). The CDR3 consists of 14 residues. V lost 1 base and J 7 bases, leaving 11 bases between the germline ends. The CDR3 DNA is TGTGCCAGTAGTATAGTTGGAGGGGCGAACATTCAGTACTTC. Translated, it gives CASSIVGGANIQYF.

The chain recombines TRBV4-1 with TRBJ1-4; D possibly corresponds to TRBD1 (5 bases). Per the germline V gene, CDR1 is MGHRA and CDR2 is YSYEKL. V was clipped by 0 bases and J by 0 bases, with 14 bases between them. The CDR3 is made up of 18 amino acids. CDR3 sequence: CASSQDRENGATNEKLFF. The DNA for the CDR3 is TGCGCCAGCAGCCAAGACAGGGAAAATGGCGCAACTAATGAAAAACTGTTTTTT.

The CDR3 sequence is CASSTGGGAAEAFF. The DNA of the CDR3 is TGTGCCAGCAGCACCGGGGGGGGTGCCGCTGAAGCTTTCTTT. The J gene is TRBJ1-1, the V gene TRBV7-3, with D perhaps TRBD1 (5 bases). The CDR3 runs to 14 residues. Per the germline V gene, CDR1 is SGHTA and CDR2 is FQGTGA. Trimming shortened V by 5 bases and J by 6 bases, and 16 bases separated the two germline ends.

The J gene is TRBJ1-3, the V gene TRBV5-4; no definite D call. CDR3 length: 16 amino acids. The V end lost 0 bases, the J end lost 0 bases, and 10 bases lay between the germline ends. CDR1 is SGHNT, CDR2 YYREEE, per germline (reference sequence). CDR3 sequence: CASSLGGLISGNTIYF. CDR3 in DNA: TGTGCCAGCAGCTTGGGAGGACTTATCTCTGGAAACACCATATATTTT.

The V and J genes are TRBV7-6 and TRBJ1-4; D is unclear. V lost 0 bases and J lost 4, with 9 bases in between. Germline V gene data show CDR1 as SGHVS and CDR2 as FNYEAQ. This CDR3 has 15 amino acids. CDR3 region: CASSLAYSHNEKLFF. CDR3 nucleotides: TGTGCCAGCAGCTTAGCGTACAGTCATAATGAAAAACTGTTTTTT. The variable domain in full, completed from reference TRBV7-6 and TRBJ1-4, reads GAGVSQSPRYKVTKRGQDVALRCDPISGHVSLYWYRQALGQGPEFLTYFNYEAQQDKSGLPNDRFSAERPEGSISTLTIQRTEQRDSAMYRCASSLAYSHNEKLFFGSGTQLSVL.

V is TRBV6-6 and J is TRBJ1-4, with D uncertain. Germline V CDR1 and CDR2: MNHNY, SVGAGI (reference sequence). V lost 7 bases, J lost 8 bases, and 11 bases lay in between. The CDR3 consists of 12 residues. The CDR3 spells CASTLTGEKLFF. In DNA form, the CDR3 reads TGTGCCAGCACGTTGACGGGGGAAAAACTGTTTTTT.

The V gene is TRBV9, the J gene TRBJ2-5, with a weak D call TRBD2 (6 bases). Germline CDR1 SGDLS, CDR2 YYNGEE. The CDR3 sequence is 15 residues long. V was clipped by 0 bases and J by 5 bases, with 14 bases between them. Here the CDR3 reads CASSVVQGGWETQYF. CDR3 DNA: TGTGCCAGCAGCGTAGTCCAGGGAGGTTGGGAGACCCAGTACTTC.